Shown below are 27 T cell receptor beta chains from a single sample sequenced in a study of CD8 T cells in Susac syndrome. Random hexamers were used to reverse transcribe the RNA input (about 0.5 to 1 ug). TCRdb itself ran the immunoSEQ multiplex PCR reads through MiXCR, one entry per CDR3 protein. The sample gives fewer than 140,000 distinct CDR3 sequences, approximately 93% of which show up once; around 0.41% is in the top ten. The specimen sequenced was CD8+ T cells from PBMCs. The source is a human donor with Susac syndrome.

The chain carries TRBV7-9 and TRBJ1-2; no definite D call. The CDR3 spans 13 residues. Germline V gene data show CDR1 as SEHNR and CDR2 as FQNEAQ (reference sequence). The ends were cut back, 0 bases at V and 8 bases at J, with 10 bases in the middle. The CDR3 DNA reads TGTGCCAGCAGCTTAGCGCCCCAAGCAGGCTACACCTTC. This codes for CASSLAPQAGYTF. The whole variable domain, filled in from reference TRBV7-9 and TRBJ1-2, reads DTGVSQNPRHKITKRGQNVTFRCDPISEHNRLYWYRQTLGQGPEFLTYFQNEAQLEKSRLLSDRFSAERPKGSFSTLEIQRTEQGDSAMYLCASSLAPQAGYTFGSGTRLTVV.

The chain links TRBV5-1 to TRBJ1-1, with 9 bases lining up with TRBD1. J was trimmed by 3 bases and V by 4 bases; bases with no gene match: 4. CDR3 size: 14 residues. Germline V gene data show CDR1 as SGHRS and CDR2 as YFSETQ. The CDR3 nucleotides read TGCGCCAGCAGCCGGACAGGGGCCCACACTGAAGCTTTCTTT. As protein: CASSRTGAHTEAFF.

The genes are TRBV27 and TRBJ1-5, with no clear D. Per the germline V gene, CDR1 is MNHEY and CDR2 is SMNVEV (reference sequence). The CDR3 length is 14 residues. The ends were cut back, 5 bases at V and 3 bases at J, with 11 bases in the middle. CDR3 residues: CASSGQETNQPQHF. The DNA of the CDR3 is TGTGCCAGCAGTGGGCAAGAAACCAATCAGCCCCAGCATTTT.

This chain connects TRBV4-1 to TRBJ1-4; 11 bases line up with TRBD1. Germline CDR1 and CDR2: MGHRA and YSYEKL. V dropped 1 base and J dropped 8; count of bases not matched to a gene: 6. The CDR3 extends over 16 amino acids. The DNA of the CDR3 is TGCGCCAGCAGCCAAGGGACAGGGGGCGTGGAAGAAAAACTGTTTTTT. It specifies CASSQGTGGVEEKLFF.

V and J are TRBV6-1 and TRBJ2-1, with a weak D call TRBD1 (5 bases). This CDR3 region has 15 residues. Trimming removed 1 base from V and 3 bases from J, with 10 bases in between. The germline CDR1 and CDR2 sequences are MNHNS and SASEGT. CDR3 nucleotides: TGTGCCAGCAGTGAAGAGGTCAGGGTCTACAATGAGCAGTTCTTC. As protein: CASSEEVRVYNEQFF.

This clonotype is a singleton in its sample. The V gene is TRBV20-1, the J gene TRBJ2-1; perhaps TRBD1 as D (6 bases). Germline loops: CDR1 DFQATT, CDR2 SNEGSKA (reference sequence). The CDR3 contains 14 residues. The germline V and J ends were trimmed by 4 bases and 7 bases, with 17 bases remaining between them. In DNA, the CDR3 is TGCAGTGCTAATACAGGGCCTTGGGGGAATGAGCAGTTCTTC. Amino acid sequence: CSANTGPWGNEQFF.

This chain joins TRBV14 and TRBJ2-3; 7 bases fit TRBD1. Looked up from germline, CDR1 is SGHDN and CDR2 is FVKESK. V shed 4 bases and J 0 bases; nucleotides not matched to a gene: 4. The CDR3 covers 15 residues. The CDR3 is CASSLGTASTDTQYF. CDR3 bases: TGTGCCAGCAGCCTCGGGACAGCTAGCACAGATACGCAGTATTTT.

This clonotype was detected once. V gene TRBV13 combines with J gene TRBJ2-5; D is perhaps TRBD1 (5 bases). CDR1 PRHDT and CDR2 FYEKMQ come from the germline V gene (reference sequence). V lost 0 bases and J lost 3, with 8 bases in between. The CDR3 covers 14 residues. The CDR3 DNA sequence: TGTGCCAGCAGCTTAGGGTCAGGGAAAGAGACCCAGTACTTC. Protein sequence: CASSLGSGKETQYF.

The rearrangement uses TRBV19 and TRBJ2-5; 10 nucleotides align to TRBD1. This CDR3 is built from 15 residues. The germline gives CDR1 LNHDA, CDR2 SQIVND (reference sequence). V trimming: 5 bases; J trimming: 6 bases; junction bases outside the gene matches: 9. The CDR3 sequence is CASSYSGTGDKTQYF. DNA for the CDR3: TGTGCCAGTAGTTACTCCGGGACAGGGGACAAGACCCAGTACTTC. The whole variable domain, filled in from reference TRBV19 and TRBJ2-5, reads DGGITQSPKYLFRKEGQNVTLSCEQNLNHDAMYWYRQDPGQGLRLIYYSQIVNDFQKGDIAEGYSVSREKKESFPLTVTSAQKNPTAFYLCASSYSGTGDKTQYFGPGTRLLVL.

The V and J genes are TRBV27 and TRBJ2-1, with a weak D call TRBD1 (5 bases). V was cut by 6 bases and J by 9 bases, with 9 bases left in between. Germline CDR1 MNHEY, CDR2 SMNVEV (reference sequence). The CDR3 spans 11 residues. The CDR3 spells CASRTGAEQFF. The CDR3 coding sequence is TGTGCCAGCAGGACTGGGGCTGAGCAGTTCTTC.

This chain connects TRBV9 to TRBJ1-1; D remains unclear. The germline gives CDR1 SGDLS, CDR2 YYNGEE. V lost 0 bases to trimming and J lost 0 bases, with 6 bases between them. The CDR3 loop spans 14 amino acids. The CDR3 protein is CASSVATVNTEAFF. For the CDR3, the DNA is TGTGCCAGCAGCGTAGCCACTGTGAACACTGAAGCTTTCTTT.

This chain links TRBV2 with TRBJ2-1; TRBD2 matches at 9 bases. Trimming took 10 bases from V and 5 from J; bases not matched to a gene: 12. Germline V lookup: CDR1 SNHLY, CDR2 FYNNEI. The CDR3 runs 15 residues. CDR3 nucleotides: TGTGCCACAACGACCCTAGCGGGGTCGAACAATGAGCAGTTCTTC. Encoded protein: CATTTLAGSNNEQFF.

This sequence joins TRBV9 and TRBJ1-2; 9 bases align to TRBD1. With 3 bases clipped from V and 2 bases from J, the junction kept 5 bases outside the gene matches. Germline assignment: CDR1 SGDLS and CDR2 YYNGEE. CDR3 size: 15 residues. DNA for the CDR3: TGTGCCAGCAGCGGCCGCGACAGGGGGAACTATGGCTACACCTTC. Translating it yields CASSGRDRGNYGYTF. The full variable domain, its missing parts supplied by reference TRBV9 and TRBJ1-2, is DSGVTQTPKHLITATGQRVTLRCSPRSGDLSVYWYQQSLDQGLQFLIQYYNGEERAKGNILERFSAQQFPDLHSELNLSSLELGDSALYFCASSGRDRGNYGYTFGSGTRLTVV.

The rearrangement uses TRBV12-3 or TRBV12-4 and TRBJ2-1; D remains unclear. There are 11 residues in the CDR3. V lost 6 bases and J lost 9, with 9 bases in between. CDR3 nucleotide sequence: TGTGCCAGCAGCCTGACCTTTGAGCAGTTCTTC. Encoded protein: CASSLTFEQFF.

CDR3 residues: CASMGDSYNSPLHF. In DNA, the CDR3 is TGTGCCAGCATGGGGGACTCCTATAATTCACCCCTCCACTTT. The rearrangement uses TRBV25-1 and TRBJ1-6; D perhaps matches TRBD1 (5 bases). With 7 bases removed from V and 0 bases from J, the gap between germline ends came to 7 bases. The CDR3 runs 14 residues. Germline V gene sequence: CDR1 MGHDK, CDR2 SYGVNS. The whole variable domain, filled in from reference TRBV25-1 and TRBJ1-6, reads EADIYQTPRYLVIGTGKKITLECSQTMGHDKMYWYQQDPGMELHLIHYSYGVNSTEKGDLSSESTVSRIRTEHFPLTLESARPSHTSQYLCASMGDSYNSPLHFGNGTRLTVT.

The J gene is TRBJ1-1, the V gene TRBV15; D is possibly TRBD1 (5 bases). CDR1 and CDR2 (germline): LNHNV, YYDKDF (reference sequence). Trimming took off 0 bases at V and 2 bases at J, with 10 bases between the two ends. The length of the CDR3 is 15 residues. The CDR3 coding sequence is TGTGCCACCAGCAGAGATCGGGGCCCAAACACTGAAGCTTTCTTT. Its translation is CATSRDRGPNTEAFF.

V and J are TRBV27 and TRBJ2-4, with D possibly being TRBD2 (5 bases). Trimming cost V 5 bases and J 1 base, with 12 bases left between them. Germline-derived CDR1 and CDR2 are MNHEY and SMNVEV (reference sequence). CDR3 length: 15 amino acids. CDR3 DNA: TGTGCCAGCAGTCCCGGACTTTTGGCCAAAAACATTCAGTACTTC. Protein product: CASSPGLLAKNIQYF.

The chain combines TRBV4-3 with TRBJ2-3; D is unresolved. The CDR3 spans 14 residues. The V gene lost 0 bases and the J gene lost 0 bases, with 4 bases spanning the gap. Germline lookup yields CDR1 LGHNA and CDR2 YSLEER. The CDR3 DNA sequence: TGCGCCAGCAGCCAAGATCTTAGCACAGATACGCAGTATTTT. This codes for CASSQDLSTDTQYF.

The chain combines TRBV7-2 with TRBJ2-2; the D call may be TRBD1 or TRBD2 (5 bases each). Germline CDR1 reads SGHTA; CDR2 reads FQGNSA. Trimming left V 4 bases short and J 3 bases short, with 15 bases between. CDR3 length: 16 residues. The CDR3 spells CASSSRDGRDTGELFF. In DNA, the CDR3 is TGTGCCAGCAGCTCCCGGGACGGTCGGGACACCGGGGAGCTGTTTTTT.

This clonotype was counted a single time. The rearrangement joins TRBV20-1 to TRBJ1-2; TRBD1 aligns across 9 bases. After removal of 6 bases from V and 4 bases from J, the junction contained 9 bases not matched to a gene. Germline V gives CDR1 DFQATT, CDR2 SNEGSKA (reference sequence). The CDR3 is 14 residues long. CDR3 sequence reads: CSAPQQGAGYGYTF. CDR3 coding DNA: TGCAGTGCGCCCCAACAGGGGGCGGGCTATGGCTACACCTTC.

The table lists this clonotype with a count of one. The DNA for the CDR3 is TGCGCCAGCAGCCATCCTAGTGGGGGGGCGAACTATGGCTACACCTTC. Protein: CASSHPSGGANYGYTF. The J gene is TRBJ1-2, the V gene TRBV4-1; possibly TRBD1 for D (6 bases). Trimming pared 3 bases from V and 2 bases from J, leaving 16 bases between. Germline V CDR1 and CDR2: MGHRA, YSYEKL. The CDR3 extends over 16 amino acids.

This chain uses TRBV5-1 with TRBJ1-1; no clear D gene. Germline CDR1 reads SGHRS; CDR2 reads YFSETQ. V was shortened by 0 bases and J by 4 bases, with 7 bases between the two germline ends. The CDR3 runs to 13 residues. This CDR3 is CASSLESSTEAFF. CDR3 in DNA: TGCGCCAGCAGCTTGGAATCTAGCACTGAAGCTTTCTTT.

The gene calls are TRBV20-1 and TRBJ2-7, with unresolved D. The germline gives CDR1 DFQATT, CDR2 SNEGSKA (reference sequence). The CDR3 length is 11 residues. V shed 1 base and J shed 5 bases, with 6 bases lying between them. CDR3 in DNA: TGCAGTGCTAGAGCAGTTAACGAGCAGTACTTC. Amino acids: CSARAVNEQYF.

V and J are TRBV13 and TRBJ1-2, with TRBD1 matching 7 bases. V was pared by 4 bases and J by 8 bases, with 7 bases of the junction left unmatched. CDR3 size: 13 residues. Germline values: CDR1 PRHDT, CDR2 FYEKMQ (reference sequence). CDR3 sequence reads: CASSSGRGQGYTF. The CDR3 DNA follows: TGTGCCAGCAGCTCGGGGAGGGGGCAAGGCTACACCTTC.

CDR3 protein: CASSLIWGENSPLHF. CDR3 in DNA: TGTGCCAGCAGCTTAATTTGGGGGGAGAATTCACCCCTCCACTTT. This chain joins TRBV7-9 and TRBJ1-6; possibly TRBD1 for D (5 bases). V was cut by 2 bases and J by 7 bases, with 12 bases left in between. The germline V gene has CDR1 SEHNR and CDR2 FQNEAQ (reference sequence). The CDR3 covers 15 residues.

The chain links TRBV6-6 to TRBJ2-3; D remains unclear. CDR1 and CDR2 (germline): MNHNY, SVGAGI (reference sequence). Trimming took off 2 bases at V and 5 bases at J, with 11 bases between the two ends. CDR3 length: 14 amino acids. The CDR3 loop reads CASSYLSAQDTQYF. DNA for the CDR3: TGTGCCAGCAGTTACCTCTCCGCACAAGATACGCAGTATTTT.

The CDR3 nucleotides read TGTGCCAGCAGCTCCACCCAGGGGGCGCCTTACGAGCAGTACTTC. It encodes CASSSTQGAPYEQYF. This rearrangement joins TRBV7-9 to TRBJ2-7; TRBD1 matches at 8 bases. Trimming removed 4 bases from V and 4 bases from J; junction bases left unmatched: 9. The germline V gene encodes CDR1 SEHNR and CDR2 FQNEAQ (reference sequence). This CDR3 is 15 amino acids long.